The 30 T cell receptor beta chains below come from one sample, sequenced in a study of cytomegalovirus exposure and HLA in healthy donors. The PCR had 60 Vbeta and 13 Jbeta primers. Assay used: immunoSEQ multiplex PCR; TCRdb lists only in-frame clones, some missing. The table has approximately 160,000 clones, approximately 78% seen once; the top ten hold roughly 0.69%. What was sequenced was PBMCs. The origin of the receptors is a woman between 18 and 29 years old in good health and CMV-seronegative.

This rearrangement joins TRBV5-1 to TRBJ2-2; TRBD2 matches 10 bases. Germline V gene sequence: CDR1 SGHRS, CDR2 YFSETQ. J was trimmed by 7 bases and V by 0 bases; bases with no gene match: 6. CDR3 size: 16 residues. The chain's CDR3 is CASSLVASGSIGELFF. CDR3 coding DNA: TGCGCCAGCAGCTTGGTGGCTAGCGGGAGTATCGGGGAGCTGTTTTTT.

The V and J genes are TRBV19 and TRBJ2-1; TRBD2 is a possible D gene (5 bases). Trimming left V 7 bases short and J 8 bases short, with 21 bases between. Germline loops: CDR1 LNHDA, CDR2 SQIVND (reference sequence). This CDR3 has 15 residues. CDR3 sequence (DNA): TGTGCCAGTATGGATTGGGGAGAGAAAAGGGATGAGCAGTTCTTC. This encodes CASMDWGEKRDEQFF.

This sequence joins TRBV6-1 and TRBJ1-4; D remains ambiguous. This CDR3 is built from 11 residues. The V end was cut by 4 bases, the J end by 8 bases, with 5 bases between. CDR1 MNHNS and CDR2 SASEGT come from the germline V gene. The CDR3 loop reads CASSAEEKLFF. Here the CDR3 DNA reads TGTGCCAGCAGTGCCGAGGAAAAACTGTTTTTT.

The chain employs TRBV4-3 and TRBJ2-6, with TRBD1 as a possible D gene (6 bases). Germline values: CDR1 LGHNA, CDR2 YSLEER. This CDR3 is 14 amino acids long. V was trimmed by 4 bases and J by 17 bases, leaving 21 bases between them. This chain's CDR3 is CASSPSQLTGIMTF. The CDR3 DNA reads as TGCGCCAGCAGCCCATCCCAGCTCACAGGGATCATGACTTTC.

The CDR3 sequence: CASSRRTSGNPDTQYF. The DNA for the CDR3 is TGTGCCAGCAGCCGGCGGACTAGCGGGAACCCAGATACGCAGTATTTT. The chain links TRBV9 to TRBJ2-3, with TRBD2 matching over 12 bases. The CDR3 extends over 16 amino acids. In germline, CDR1 is SGDLS, CDR2 YYNGEE. Losses at the gene ends were 4 bases for V and 4 bases for J; bases not matched to a gene: 7.

The V call is TRBV6-6, the J call TRBJ2-5; D is possibly TRBD1 (5 bases). Germline CDR1 is MNHNY and CDR2 is SVGAGI (reference sequence). The CDR3 sequence is 14 residues long. V was shortened by 0 bases and J by 9 bases, with 14 bases between the two germline ends. Here the CDR3 reads CASSYSIQGEAQYF. The CDR3 DNA follows: TGTGCCAGCAGTTACTCGATTCAGGGTGAGGCCCAGTACTTC.

This sequence joins TRBV28 and TRBJ1-1; D remains ambiguous. Between the trimmed V and J ends, which lost 3 bases and 1 base, there was a span of 6 bases. Germline V gives CDR1 MDHEN, CDR2 SYDVKM. The CDR3 totals 13 residues. In DNA, the CDR3 is TGTGCCAGCAGTTTCCAGGCGAACACTGAAGCTTTCTTT. It yields the protein CASSFQANTEAFF. The full variable domain, its missing parts supplied by reference TRBV28 and TRBJ1-1, is DVKVTQSSRYLVKRTGEKVFLECVQDMDHENMFWYRQDPGLGLRLIYFSYDVKMKEKGDIPEGYSVSREKKERFSLILESASTNQTSMYLCASSFQANTEAFFGQGTRLTVV.

V usage is TRBV9 and J usage is TRBJ2-7, with 7 bases identical to TRBD2. Per the germline V gene, CDR1 is SGDLS and CDR2 is YYNGEE. The CDR3 is 12 residues long. V trimming: 5 bases; J trimming: 3 bases; junction bases outside the gene matches: 2. The CDR3 DNA sequence: TGTGCCAGCAGGGGGGGGAGCTACGAGCAGTACTTC. Translated: CASRGGSYEQYF.

This chain connects TRBV28 to TRBJ2-7, with D perhaps matching TRBD1 (6 bases). The germline V and J ends were trimmed by 5 bases and 5 bases, with 13 bases remaining between them. Germline V gene sequence: CDR1 MDHEN, CDR2 SYDVKM. The CDR3 contains 13 residues. The CDR3 region is CASSPGTIHEQYF. In DNA, the CDR3 is TGTGCCAGCAGTCCGGGGACAATCCACGAGCAGTACTTC.

The rearrangement links TRBV27 to TRBJ2-2; no firm D call. The V and J ends lost 7 bases and 6 bases respectively, with 9 bases between them. This CDR3 is 12 amino acids long. Germline assignment: CDR1 MNHEY and CDR2 SMNVEV (reference sequence). The CDR3 coding sequence is TGTGCCAGCACTCCCAGATCCGGGGAGCTGTTTTTT. This gives the protein CASTPRSGELFF.

The gene calls are TRBV30 and TRBJ2-5, with a tentative D call TRBD1 (6 bases). The CDR3 is 13 residues long. Germline-derived CDR1 and CDR2 are GTSNPN and SVGIG (reference sequence). V lost 3 bases and J 4 bases, leaving 12 bases between the germline ends. CDR3 DNA: TGTGCCTGGAGCGCCGGGACAACAGAGACCCAGTACTTC. Encoded protein: CAWSAGTTETQYF.

Only a few counts were recorded for this clone. This chain connects TRBV18 to TRBJ2-7, with D maybe TRBD1 (6 bases). This CDR3 is 14 amino acids long. Germline-derived CDR1 and CDR2 are KGHSH and LQKENI. The V end lost 6 bases, the J end lost 0 bases, and 12 bases lay between the germline ends. The CDR3 bases are TGTGCCAGCTCGAACGGACAGCACTCCTACGAGCAGTACTTC. Residues: CASSNGQHSYEQYF.

This chain links TRBV6-5 with TRBJ2-7; D is perhaps TRBD2 (5 bases). V lost 6 bases and J 3 bases, leaving 9 bases between the germline ends. The CDR3 extends over 12 amino acids. Germline values: CDR1 MNHEY, CDR2 SVGAGI. This chain's CDR3 is CASSLEGYEQYF. The CDR3 nucleotides read TGTGCCAGCAGCCTCGAGGGCTACGAGCAGTACTTC.

The chain uses TRBV27 and TRBJ2-7; 9 nucleotides line up with TRBD2. The V gene's germline CDR1 is MNHEY and CDR2 SMNVEV (reference sequence). This CDR3 is 13 amino acids long. The V segment lost 5 bases and the J segment 6 bases; nucleotides outside the gene matches: 5. The CDR3 DNA reads TGTGCCAGCAGTCGTGCGGGGGGGGGCGAGCAGTACTTC. Translation: CASSRAGGGEQYF.

The chain uses TRBV6-5 and TRBJ2-7, with 7 bases identical to TRBD1. CDR3 length equals 13 residues. Looked up from germline, CDR1 is MNHEY and CDR2 is SVGAGI. V was pared by 2 bases and J by 6 bases, with 4 bases of the junction left unmatched. In DNA form, the CDR3 reads TGTGCCAGCAGTTACAGGGGGCGCGGCGAGCAGTACTTC. It codes for CASSYRGRGEQYF.

The chain employs TRBV2 and TRBJ2-5, with D possibly being TRBD2 (5 bases). The DNA end favors TRBJ2-7, so the J call may be wrong. Per the germline V gene, CDR1 is SNHLY and CDR2 is FYNNEI. CDR3 length: 13 amino acids. CDR3 protein: CASSGEGTYEQYF. The CDR3 DNA is TGTGCCAGCAGTGGAGAGGGAACGTACGAGCAGTACTTC.

The V call is TRBV5-4, the J call TRBJ1-1; a weak D match, TRBD1 (5 bases). The V end lost 0 bases, the J end lost 5 bases, and 11 bases lay between the germline ends. Germline CDR1 and CDR2: SGHNT and YYREEE (reference sequence). This CDR3 region has 14 residues. The CDR3 here is CASSLGGVRTEAFF. The CDR3 region has the DNA TGTGCCAGCAGCTTGGGGGGGGTTCGAACTGAAGCTTTCTTT. Complete variable domain (other parts from reference TRBV5-4 and TRBJ1-1): ETGVTQSPTHLIKTRGQQVTLRCSSQSGHNTVSWYQQALGQGPQFIFQYYREEENGRGNFPPRFSGLQFPNYSSELNVNALELDDSALYLCASSLGGVRTEAFFGQGTRLTVV.

This chain links TRBV19 with TRBJ1-2, with 7 bases aligning to TRBD1. CDR1 LNHDA and CDR2 SQIVND come from the germline V gene (reference sequence). This CDR3 spans 15 amino acids. V shed 3 bases, J shed 4 bases, and the junction held 8 bases outside the gene matches. In nucleotides, the CDR3 is TGTGCCAGTAGTATTTCTGGGACAGTATCCTATGGCTACACCTTC. Its translation is CASSISGTVSYGYTF.

This rearrangement joins TRBV10-3 to TRBJ1-5; D perhaps matches TRBD1 (6 bases). The germline gives CDR1 ENHRY, CDR2 SYGVKD. V was pared by 4 bases and J by 6 bases, with 13 bases between. The CDR3 totals 14 residues. The CDR3: CAISVQGQFQPQHF. The CDR3 bases are TGTGCCATCAGTGTACAGGGCCAATTTCAGCCCCAGCATTTT.

The table lists this clone with a count of one. This rearrangement joins TRBV6-1 to TRBJ2-1; 14 nucleotides align to TRBD2. Germline V gene lookup returns CDR1 MNHNS and CDR2 SASEGT. The CDR3 spans 15 residues. The V segment lost 6 bases and the J segment 9 bases; nucleotides outside the gene matches: 7. The DNA for the CDR3 is TGTGCCAGCAGGAAGACTAGCGGGAGGGAGCTTGAGCAGTTCTTC. Its translation: CASRKTSGRELEQFF.

The chain combines TRBV5-1 with TRBJ2-5; D gene unclear. The germline CDR1 and CDR2 sequences are SGHRS and YFSETQ. The V end lost 0 bases, the J end lost 5 bases, and 11 bases lay between the germline ends. CDR3 length: 14 residues. The CDR3 here is CASSLGLMRETQYF. DNA for the CDR3: TGCGCCAGCAGCTTGGGTCTAATGAGGGAGACCCAGTACTTC. The full variable domain, completed using reference TRBV5-1 and TRBJ2-5, is KAGVTQTPRYLIKTRGQQVTLSCSPISGHRSVSWYQQTPGQGLQFLFEYFSETQRNKGNFPGRFSGRQFSNSRSEMNVSTLELGDSALYLCASSLGLMRETQYFGPGTRLLVL.

The table lists this clone with a few counts. The chain employs TRBV5-1 and TRBJ1-4; perhaps TRBD1 as D (5 bases). Germline-derived CDR1 and CDR2 are SGHRS and YFSETQ. CDR3 length equals 16 residues. Between the trimmed V and J ends, which lost 1 base and 10 bases, there was a span of 20 bases. Here the CDR3 DNA reads TGCGCCAGCAGCTTGATGGTAGGAGGGGTAGATGGAAAACTGTTTTTT. It codes for CASSLMVGGVDGKLFF.

The chain uses TRBV27 and TRBJ2-5, with TRBD2 matching over 8 bases. This CDR3 is 15 amino acids long. Germline lookup yields CDR1 MNHEY and CDR2 SMNVEV (reference sequence). The V gene end was trimmed by 6 bases and the J gene end by 1 base; junction bases not matched to a gene: 7. This CDR3 is CASRILAEPQETQYF. The DNA of the CDR3 is TGTGCCAGCAGAATACTAGCGGAGCCCCAAGAGACCCAGTACTTC.

V is TRBV18 and J is TRBJ1-1; a weak D match, TRBD1 (5 bases). This CDR3 is 16 amino acids long. V dropped 4 bases and J dropped 5 bases, with 20 bases sitting between them. Germline loops: CDR1 KGHSH, CDR2 LQKENI. CDR3 nucleotide sequence: TGTGCCAGCTCACAGGAGGGGAGGGGCGCGTGGACTGAAGCTTTCTTT. Translating gives CASSQEGRGAWTEAFF.

The chain combines TRBV19 with TRBJ2-1; TRBD2 might be the D (6 bases). Germline CDR1 and CDR2: LNHDA and SQIVND (reference sequence). This CDR3 has 13 residues. The V end lost 0 bases, the J end lost 9 bases, and 9 bases lay between the germline ends. The CDR3 loop reads CASSIDVSGEQFF. CDR3 coding DNA: TGTGCCAGTAGTATAGACGTTAGCGGTGAGCAGTTCTTC.

The sample holds one count of this clone. V usage is TRBV2 and J usage is TRBJ2-1, with D possibly TRBD2 on 5 matching bases. Germline V gene data show CDR1 as SNHLY and CDR2 as FYNNEI. CDR3 length: 16 amino acids. V dropped 5 bases and J dropped 7 bases, with 21 bases sitting between them. CDR3 coding DNA: TGTGCCAGCAGTCCGACCCTACCCAACGGGGTGAATGAGCAGTTCTTC. This translates into CASSPTLPNGVNEQFF.

This chain joins TRBV28 and TRBJ2-7; 9 nucleotides line up with TRBD2. Per germline, CDR1 MDHEN and CDR2 SYDVKM. V shed 9 bases, J shed 3 bases, and the junction held 6 bases outside the gene matches. This CDR3 spans 13 amino acids. The CDR3 nucleotides are TGTGCCAGTACGGGACTAGCCCACTACGAGCAGTACTTC. Encoded protein: CASTGLAHYEQYF.

V gene TRBV11-3 combines with J gene TRBJ2-2, with 15 bases that match TRBD2. The V segment lost 5 bases and the J segment 4 bases; nucleotides outside the gene matches: 2. This CDR3 spans 16 amino acids. CDR1 and CDR2 from the germline V gene are SGHNT and YENEEA. This chain's CDR3 is CASSRTSGRATGELFF. The CDR3 bases are TGTGCCAGCAGCCGGACTAGCGGGAGGGCCACCGGGGAGCTGTTTTTT.

This sequence joins TRBV9 and TRBJ2-1, with D possibly matching TRBD1 (5 bases). Germline CDR1 SGDLS, CDR2 YYNGEE. Between the trimmed V and J ends, which lost 0 bases and 6 bases, there was a span of 16 bases. This CDR3 is built from 16 residues. CDR3: CASSVVAPGRFNEQFF. CDR3 DNA: TGTGCCAGCAGCGTAGTCGCACCAGGGCGGTTCAATGAGCAGTTCTTC.

V is TRBV6-4 and J is TRBJ2-1, with 9 bases matching TRBD1. The CDR3 is made up of 14 amino acids. After removal of 4 bases from V and 10 bases from J, the junction contained 8 bases not matched to a gene. Germline loops: CDR1 MRHNA, CDR2 SNTAGT. In DNA, the CDR3 is TGTGCCAGCAGTGTGGGGACAGGGTTTAGGGAGCAGTTCTTC. Translation: CASSVGTGFREQFF.